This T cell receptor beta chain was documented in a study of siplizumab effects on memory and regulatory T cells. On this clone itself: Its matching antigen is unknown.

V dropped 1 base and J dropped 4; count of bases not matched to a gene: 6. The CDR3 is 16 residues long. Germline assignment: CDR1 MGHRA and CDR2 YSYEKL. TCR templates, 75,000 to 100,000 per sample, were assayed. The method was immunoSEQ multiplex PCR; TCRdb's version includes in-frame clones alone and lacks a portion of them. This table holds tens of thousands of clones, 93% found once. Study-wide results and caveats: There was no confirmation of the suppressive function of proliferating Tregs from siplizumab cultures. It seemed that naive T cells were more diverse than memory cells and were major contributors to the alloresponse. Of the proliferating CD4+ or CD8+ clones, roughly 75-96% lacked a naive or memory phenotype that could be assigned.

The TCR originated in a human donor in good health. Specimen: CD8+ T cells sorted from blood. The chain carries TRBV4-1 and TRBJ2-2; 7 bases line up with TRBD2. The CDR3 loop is CASSQASRGSTGELFF. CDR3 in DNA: TGCGCCAGCAGCCAAGCCTCGCGGGGGAGCACCGGGGAGCTGTTTTTT.